Presented here are 13 T cell receptor beta chains from one specimen sequenced in a study of beta chain features in type 1 diabetes. Every isolated RNA sample was fully reverse transcribed, so sequencing captured expressed TCRB transcripts. Assay used: immunoSEQ multiplex PCR; TCRdb lists only in-frame clones, some missing. The sample lists 350,000 to 450,000 clones; roughly 16% were seen once. The sample consisted of naive CD4+ T cells from blood. The receptors derive from a woman between 18 and 30 years old in good health.

The V and J genes are TRBV30 and TRBJ2-1, with a tentative D call TRBD1 (6 bases). Trimming took 0 bases from V and 12 from J, leaving 15 bases between them. In germline, CDR1 is GTSNPN, CDR2 SVGIG (reference sequence). There are 13 residues in the CDR3. For the CDR3, the DNA is TGTGCCTGGAGTGTACAGGGAGTTCCTTCGCAGTTCTTC. As protein: CAWSVQGVPSQFF.

The rearrangement links TRBV7-2 to TRBJ2-7; maybe TRBD1 (6 bases). V dropped 7 bases and J dropped 1 base, with 14 bases sitting between them. CDR3 size: 14 residues. CDR1 SGHTA and CDR2 FQGNSA come from the germline V gene. Written as DNA, the CDR3 is TGTGCCAGCACCTTTTGGGGGCTTTCCTACGAGCAGTACTTC. Protein sequence: CASTFWGLSYEQYF.

A few counts support this clone. The chain combines TRBV30 with TRBJ1-2; D not certain. V was shortened by 3 bases and J by 5 bases, with 19 bases between the two germline ends. The CDR3 spans 15 residues. Germline CDR1 GTSNPN, CDR2 SVGIG (reference sequence). CDR3 in amino acids: CAWSVAENGWYGYTF. CDR3 coding DNA: TGTGCCTGGAGCGTCGCGGAAAATGGGTGGTATGGCTACACCTTC.

This chain links TRBV5-1 with TRBJ2-3, with D tentatively TRBD2 (5 bases). This CDR3 spans 15 amino acids. Germline CDR1 SGHRS, CDR2 YFSETQ. The V and J ends lost 0 bases and 3 bases respectively, with 11 bases between them. CDR3 in amino acids: CASSLGARTTDTQYF. The CDR3 DNA follows: TGCGCCAGCAGCTTGGGCGCTAGGACTACAGATACGCAGTATTTT.

The chain links TRBV30 to TRBJ1-5, with no clear D. Germline CDR1 reads GTSNPN; CDR2 reads SVGIG (reference sequence). Trimming cost V 0 bases and J 2 bases, with 8 bases left between them. CDR3 length: 14 amino acids. Here the CDR3 DNA reads TGTGCCTGGAGTGTCTCGGCGGGCAATCAGCCCCAGCATTTT. Amino acid sequence: CAWSVSAGNQPQHF.

The rearrangement uses TRBV15 and TRBJ2-1; maybe TRBD2 (6 bases). The CDR3 runs 15 residues. CDR1 and CDR2 from the germline V gene are LNHNV and YYDKDF (reference sequence). Trimming cost V 7 bases and J 0 bases, with 13 bases left between them. This chain's CDR3 is CATNQRVSSYNEQFF. CDR3 coding DNA: TGTGCCACCAACCAGCGGGTGAGCTCCTACAATGAGCAGTTCTTC.

This clone has only a few counts. The rearrangement links TRBV5-4 to TRBJ2-7; 8 bases are a match to TRBD1. The CDR3 is made up of 15 amino acids. After removal of 2 bases from V and 4 bases from J, the junction contained 8 bases not matched to a gene. CDR1 is SGHNT, CDR2 YYREEE, per germline (reference sequence). CDR3 in amino acids: CASSFLRTGGYEQYF. The CDR3, as DNA: TGTGCCAGCAGCTTCCTCAGAACAGGGGGTTACGAGCAGTACTTC.

This clone was seen a handful of times. The chain joins TRBV11-2 to TRBJ2-7, with 7 bases lining up with TRBD2. The CDR3 loop spans 15 amino acids. J lost 2 bases, V lost 7 bases, and 11 bases had no gene match. CDR1 is SGHAT and CDR2 is FQNNGV in the germline V gene. The CDR3 region has the DNA TGTGCCAGCACATCCTCTAGCGGACCTCCCTACGAGCAGTACTTC. This translates into CASTSSSGPPYEQYF.

The genes are TRBV15 and TRBJ2-7; weak D call: TRBD2 (6 bases). The CDR3 contains 15 residues. Trimming pared 0 bases from V and 3 bases from J, leaving 12 bases between. Germline CDR1 and CDR2: LNHNV and YYDKDF (reference sequence). The CDR3 coding sequence is TGTGCCACCAGCAGAGATCGCGGGGACCTCTACGAGCAGTACTTC. Protein product: CATSRDRGDLYEQYF. Full variable domain (remainder filled in from reference TRBV15 and TRBJ2-7): DAMVIQNPRYQVTQFGKPVTLSCSQTLNHNVMYWYQQKSSQAPKLLFHYYDKDFNNEADTPDNFQSRRPNTSFCFLDIRSPGLGDTAMYLCATSRDRGDLYEQYFGPGTRLTVT.

This clone was found a few times. CDR3 sequence reads: CAWSVLPSSTGELFF. In DNA, the CDR3 is TGTGCCTGGAGTGTACTTCCTAGTAGCACCGGGGAGCTGTTTTTT. The V call is TRBV30, the J call TRBJ2-2; D is ambiguous. The CDR3 sequence is 15 residues long. Germline values: CDR1 GTSNPN, CDR2 SVGIG (reference sequence). The V end lost 0 bases, the J end lost 4 bases, and 12 bases lay between the germline ends.

The chain recombines TRBV25-1 with TRBJ2-5; 9 bases fit TRBD2. This CDR3 has 16 residues. Trimming cost V 2 bases and J 2 bases; bases outside gene matches: 6. Germline values: CDR1 MGHDK, CDR2 SYGVNS. CDR3 nucleotide sequence: TGTGCCAGCAGTGAAATGACTAGCGGCCCACAAGAGACCCAGTACTTC. It codes for CASSEMTSGPQETQYF.

The rearrangement joins TRBV7-9 to TRBJ1-3; D perhaps matches TRBD1 (5 bases). V shed 2 bases and J shed 4 bases, with 12 bases lying between them. The CDR3 consists of 15 residues. The germline gives CDR1 SEHNR, CDR2 FQNEAQ (reference sequence). CDR3 sequence reads: CASSLMGLSGNTIYF. CDR3 sequence (DNA): TGTGCCAGCAGCTTAATGGGGCTATCCGGAAACACCATATATTTT.

This clone was seen only a few times. The J gene is TRBJ2-5, the V gene TRBV5-4, with TRBD1 as a possible D gene (6 bases). CDR1 and CDR2 from the germline V gene are SGHNT and YYREEE (reference sequence). CDR3 length: 15 residues. V lost 1 base, J lost 2 bases, and 12 bases lay in between. CDR3 bases: TGTGCCAGCAGCTTGACTAGTGGGACACAAGAGACCCAGTACTTC. Protein: CASSLTSGTQETQYF.